This T cell receptor beta chain originates from a study of shared clonotypes between healthy human individuals. Sequencing used immunoSEQ multiplex PCR; TCRdb keeps in-frame clones, though not all of them. The sample yields about 460,000 clones, 77% seen once. This CDR3 spans 12 amino acids. With 6 bases removed from V and 2 bases from J, the gap between germline ends came to 11 bases. Germline CDR1 reads SQVTM; CDR2 reads ANQGSEA. This clonotype was obtained from a woman aged 40 to 50 in good health. Some clones in this sample may be carry-over from other donors' samples. Sequences were obtained from PBMCs. The chain couples TRBV29-1 to TRBJ2-7; D is perhaps TRBD1 (5 bases). CDR3 sequence (DNA): TGCAGCGTAAAAGACAGTCCCTACGAGCAGTACTTC. It codes for CSVKDSPYEQYF.